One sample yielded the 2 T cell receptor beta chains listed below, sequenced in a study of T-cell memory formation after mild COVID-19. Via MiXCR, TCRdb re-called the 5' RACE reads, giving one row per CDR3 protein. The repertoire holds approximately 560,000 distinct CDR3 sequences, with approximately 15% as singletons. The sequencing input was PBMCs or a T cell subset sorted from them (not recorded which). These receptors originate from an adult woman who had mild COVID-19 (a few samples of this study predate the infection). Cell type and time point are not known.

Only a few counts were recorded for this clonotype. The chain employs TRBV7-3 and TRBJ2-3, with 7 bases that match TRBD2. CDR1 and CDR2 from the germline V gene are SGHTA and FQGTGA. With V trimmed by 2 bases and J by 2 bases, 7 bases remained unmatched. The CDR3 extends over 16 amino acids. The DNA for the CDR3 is TGTGCCAGCAGCTTACGTCGCGGGGGAGACACAGATACGCAGTATTTT. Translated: CASSLRRGGDTDTQYF.

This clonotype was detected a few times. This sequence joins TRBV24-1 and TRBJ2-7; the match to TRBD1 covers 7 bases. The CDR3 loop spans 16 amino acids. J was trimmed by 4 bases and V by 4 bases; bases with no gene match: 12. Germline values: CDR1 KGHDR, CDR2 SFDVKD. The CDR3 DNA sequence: TGTGCCACCAGTGAGCCCCGGGACAGTGAGATGTACGAGCAGTACTTC. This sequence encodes CATSEPRDSEMYEQYF.